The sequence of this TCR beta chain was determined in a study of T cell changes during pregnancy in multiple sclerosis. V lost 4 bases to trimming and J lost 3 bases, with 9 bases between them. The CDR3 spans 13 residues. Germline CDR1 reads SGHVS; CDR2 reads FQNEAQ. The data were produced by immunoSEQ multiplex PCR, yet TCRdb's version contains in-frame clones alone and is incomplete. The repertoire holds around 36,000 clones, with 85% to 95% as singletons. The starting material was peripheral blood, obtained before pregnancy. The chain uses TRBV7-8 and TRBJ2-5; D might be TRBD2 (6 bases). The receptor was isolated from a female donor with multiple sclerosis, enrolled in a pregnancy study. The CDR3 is CASSSGTEETQYF. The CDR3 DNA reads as TGTGCCAGCAGCTCCGGGACTGAAGAGACCCAGTACTTC.